Listed here are 22 T cell receptor beta chains from one sample, sequenced in a study of HIV-infected children after antiretroviral therapy interruption. Sample treatment: PENTA 11 planned treatment interruption arm or continuous ART arm. The TCR library was built from RNA with a 3' RACE protocol and unique molecular identifiers. From the 3' RACE reads, TCRdb called clonotypes with MiXCR, one entry per CDR3 protein. The repertoire holds about 14,000 distinct CDR3 sequences, with around 3.5% as singletons. Sample: CD45RO+ CD8+ T cells from PBMCs, pooled from several time points, taken from a donor given antiretroviral therapy, either interrupted or continuous. Subset noted: memory CD8+ CD45RO+ CD45RA- T cells. The source is a pool of human donors with HIV.

This clonotype was observed at least ten times. The DNA is left out, because the CDR3 cannot be placed on it with certainty; the CDR3 is given as TCRdb lists it. The chain couples TRBV29-1 to TRBJ2-1; TRBD1 is the table's D call and was not checked against the DNA. CDR1 is SQVTM, CDR2 ANQGSEA, per germline. The CDR3 is 14 residues long, ends included. The CDR3 sequence is CSVGPGTPYNEQFF.

This clonotype qualifies as medium-sized. The V call is TRBV28, the J call TRBJ1-1; tentatively, D is TRBD1 (6 bases). V was trimmed by 6 bases and J by 3 bases, leaving 14 bases between them. This CDR3 has 14 residues. Germline lookup yields CDR1 MDHEN and CDR2 SYDVKM. This CDR3 is CASSERGYDTEAFF. The CDR3 nucleotides are TGTGCCAGCAGCGAGAGGGGGTATGACACTGAAGCTTTCTTT. The whole variable domain, filled in from reference TRBV28 and TRBJ1-1, reads DVKVTQSSRYLVKRTGEKVFLECVQDMDHENMFWYRQDPGLGLRLIYFSYDVKMKEKGDIPEGYSVSREKKERFSLILESASTNQTSMYLCASSERGYDTEAFFGQGTRLTVV.

In this sample, this clonotype turned up many times. This chain uses TRBV20-1 with TRBJ2-7, with D unclear. This CDR3 contains 14 residues. Germline loops: CDR1 DFQATT, CDR2 SNEGSKA (reference sequence). The ends were cut back, 2 bases at V and 5 bases at J, with 16 bases in the middle. In DNA, the CDR3 is TGCAGTGCTAGAATGGGTGGAACGGACCACGAGCAGTACTTC. Its protein product is CSARMGGTDHEQYF.

This clonotype has ten or more counts. The V and J genes are TRBV12-3 or TRBV12-4 and TRBJ2-5, with D maybe TRBD1 (6 bases). V was cut by 2 bases and J by 2 bases, with 9 bases left in between. The CDR3 runs to 14 residues. The CDR3 is CASSLQGQQETQYF. For the CDR3, the DNA is TGTGCCAGCAGTTTACAGGGGCAACAAGAGACCCAGTACTTC.

This sequence joins TRBV20-1 and TRBJ1-1; D gene unclear. This CDR3 contains 13 residues. Germline V lookup: CDR1 DFQATT, CDR2 SNEGSKA (reference sequence). The ends were cut back, 3 bases at V and 1 base at J, with 9 bases in the middle. Written as DNA, the CDR3 is TGCAGTGCTAGTGTGATGGGGAACACTGAAGCTTTCTTT. Translation: CSASVMGNTEAFF.

This clonotype was counted at least ten times. This chain links TRBV9 with TRBJ2-5; the D gene could be TRBD1 or TRBD2 (5 bases each). The CDR3 extends over 15 amino acids. CDR1 is SGDLS and CDR2 is YYNGEE in the germline V gene. V was clipped by 0 bases and J by 4 bases, with 13 bases between them. CDR3 coding DNA: TGTGCCAGCAGCGTAGCTGGGGACGATCGAGAGACCCAGTACTTC. The encoded protein is CASSVAGDDRETQYF.

This clonotype was detected ten times or more. The V call is TRBV20-1, the J call TRBJ1-1; D gene uncertain. Trimming removed 1 base from V and 4 bases from J, with 7 bases in between. This CDR3 is built from 12 residues. CDR1 is DFQATT, CDR2 SNEGSKA, per germline (reference sequence). This CDR3 reads CSARGHSTEAFF. The CDR3 coding sequence is TGCAGTGCTAGAGGACACAGCACTGAAGCTTTCTTT.

The table lists this clonotype with many counts. V and J are TRBV7-9 and TRBJ1-1; no firm D call. This CDR3 has 13 residues. Germline CDR1 is SEHNR and CDR2 is FQNEAQ (reference sequence). Trimming cost V 0 bases and J 1 base, with 3 bases left between them. The CDR3, as DNA: TGTGCCAGCAGCTTAGCGACGAACACTGAAGCTTTCTTT. It translates to CASSLATNTEAFF.

The chain links TRBV20-1 to TRBJ2-1; D is ambiguous. Germline V gene lookup returns CDR1 DFQATT and CDR2 SNEGSKA (reference sequence). The CDR3 covers 14 residues. V lost 2 bases and J lost 6, with 14 bases in between. The CDR3 here is CSARRAIRSNEQFF. In DNA, the CDR3 is TGCAGTGCTAGACGCGCAATACGGTCCAATGAGCAGTTCTTC.

This clonotype was detected only a few times. This chain joins TRBV27 and TRBJ2-3; D gene uncertain. The germline V gene encodes CDR1 MNHEY and CDR2 SMNVEV (reference sequence). CDR3 length: 13 residues. V was shortened by 6 bases and J by 4 bases, with 11 bases between the two germline ends. The CDR3 spells CASRPRSSDTQYF. CDR3 DNA sequence: TGTGCCAGCAGACCGAGGTCCTCAGATACGCAGTATTTT.

This clonotype was counted only a few times. The V call is TRBV6-8, the J call TRBJ2-1, with 9 bases matching TRBD2. The CDR3 totals 18 residues. The germline V gene encodes CDR1 MNHGY and CDR2 SAAAGT. Trimming cost V 6 bases and J 4 bases; bases outside gene matches: 16. The CDR3 reads CASSFGLARGPRYNEQFF. The CDR3 coding sequence is TGTGCCAGCAGCTTCGGACTAGCGAGAGGTCCGAGGTACAATGAGCAGTTCTTC.

This clonotype was recorded many times. The chain links TRBV7-3 to TRBJ2-3; D not resolved. This CDR3 contains 17 residues. Deletions cut 5 bases from V and 2 bases from J, with 20 bases between. Germline V gene lookup returns CDR1 SGHTA and CDR2 FQGTGA. The CDR3 protein is CASSDGLLLMPTDTQYF. CDR3 in DNA: TGTGCCAGCAGCGATGGTTTGCTTTTGATGCCCACAGATACGCAGTATTTT. Full variable domain (rest looked up from reference TRBV7-3 and TRBJ2-3): GAGVSQTPSNKVTEKGKYVELRCDPISGHTALYWYRQSLGQGPEFLIYFQGTGAADDSGLPNDRFFAVRPEGSVSTLKIQRTERGDSAVYLCASSDGLLLMPTDTQYFGPGTRLTVL.

This clonotype was seen many times. This chain uses TRBV3-1 with TRBJ2-5; a weak D match, TRBD2 (5 bases). In germline, CDR1 is LGHDT, CDR2 YNNKEL (reference sequence). The CDR3 is 15 amino acids. Trimming left V 0 bases short and J 7 bases short, with 15 bases between. The CDR3 is CASSQDGGEVGTQYF. Here the CDR3 DNA reads TGTGCCAGCAGCCAAGACGGAGGAGAAGTCGGGACCCAGTACTTC.

This clonotype was observed many times. This rearrangement joins TRBV27 to TRBJ2-7; 9 bases match TRBD2. Germline CDR1 is MNHEY and CDR2 is SMNVEV (reference sequence). The J segment lost 3 bases and the V segment lost 3 bases, leaving 6 bases of the junction unmatched. The CDR3 is 15 amino acids. The CDR3, as DNA: TGTGCCAGCAGTTTCGGTAGCGGGGGCCGCTACGAGCAGTACTTC. The encoded protein is CASSFGSGGRYEQYF.

This clonotype was seen repeatedly, ten times or more. This sequence joins TRBV29-1 and TRBJ1-5; no clear D gene. The germline V and J ends were trimmed by 8 bases and 5 bases, with 10 bases remaining between them. The length of the CDR3 is 11 residues. In germline, CDR1 is SQVTM, CDR2 ANQGSEA. The CDR3 sequence: CSQVRHQPQHF. In nucleotides, the CDR3 is TGCAGCCAAGTTCGACATCAGCCCCAGCATTTT.

This clonotype has ten or more counts. The chain links TRBV20-1 to TRBJ1-5; D unresolved. The CDR3 extends over 14 amino acids. Germline loops: CDR1 DFQATT, CDR2 SNEGSKA (reference sequence). V was shortened by 5 bases and J by 7 bases, with 18 bases between the two germline ends. CDR3 region: CSADAAGANQPQHF. CDR3 DNA sequence: TGCAGTGCTGACGCGGCAGGCGCCAACCAGCCCCAGCATTTT.

In its sample, this clonotype was seen many times. The chain recombines TRBV20-1 with TRBJ2-1; 10 bases fit TRBD1. The CDR3 has 15 amino acids. V lost 7 bases, J lost 3 bases, and 9 bases stayed unmatched. Looked up from germline, CDR1 is DFQATT and CDR2 is SNEGSKA (reference sequence). In nucleotides, the CDR3 is TGCAGTGTCCCTGAGGGGACAGGGGACTACAATGAGCAGTTCTTC. This translates into CSVPEGTGDYNEQFF.

This clonotype was seen at least ten times. CDR3 in amino acids: CASSLENAPYEQYF. The CDR3 DNA reads TGCGCCAGCAGCTTGGAAAACGCCCCCTACGAGCAGTACTTC. The chain has TRBV5-1 and TRBJ2-7; D call uncertain. The germline gives CDR1 SGHRS, CDR2 YFSETQ. This CDR3 has 14 amino acids. Deletions cut 0 bases from V and 2 bases from J, with 9 bases between.

In its sample, this clonotype was seen many times. The gene calls are TRBV5-5 and TRBJ1-4; D is uncertain. The germline V gene has CDR1 SGHKS and CDR2 YYEKEE (reference sequence). Trimming cost V 0 bases and J 8 bases, with 11 bases left between them. CDR3 length: 14 residues. The chain's CDR3 is CASSLVAGGEKLFF. Written as DNA, the CDR3 is TGTGCCAGCAGCTTGGTGGCAGGCGGGGAAAAACTGTTTTTT.

This clonotype was seen at least ten times. The V and J genes are TRBV20-1 and TRBJ2-7, with TRBD2 matching over 10 bases. This CDR3 region has 15 residues. Germline V gene lookup returns CDR1 DFQATT and CDR2 SNEGSKA (reference sequence). The J segment lost 1 base and the V segment lost 6 bases, leaving 9 bases of the junction unmatched. CDR3 loop: CSATTTSGFSYEQYF. CDR3 in DNA: TGCAGTGCCACAACGACTAGCGGGTTTTCCTACGAGCAGTACTTC.

Ten or more counts support this clonotype. The chain is built from TRBV11-2 and TRBJ2-3; possibly TRBD2 for D (7 bases). The CDR3 spans 15 residues. The V and J ends lost 3 bases and 4 bases respectively, with 14 bases between them. Germline CDR1 reads SGHAT; CDR2 reads FQNNGV. In DNA form, the CDR3 reads TGTGCCAGCAGCTTTTGGGGGGGGCAGCCAGATACGCAGTATTTT. Translated, it gives CASSFWGGQPDTQYF.

In this sample, this clonotype turned up many times. The V call is TRBV14, the J call TRBJ2-1; 7 bases agree with TRBD1. The germline gives CDR1 SGHDN, CDR2 FVKESK. The J segment lost 7 bases and the V segment lost 2 bases, leaving 11 bases of the junction unmatched. The CDR3 is made up of 16 amino acids. CDR3 DNA: TGTGCCAGCAGCCAATACGGTGACAGGGCTTCTAATGAGCAGTTCTTC. Its protein is CASSQYGDRASNEQFF.